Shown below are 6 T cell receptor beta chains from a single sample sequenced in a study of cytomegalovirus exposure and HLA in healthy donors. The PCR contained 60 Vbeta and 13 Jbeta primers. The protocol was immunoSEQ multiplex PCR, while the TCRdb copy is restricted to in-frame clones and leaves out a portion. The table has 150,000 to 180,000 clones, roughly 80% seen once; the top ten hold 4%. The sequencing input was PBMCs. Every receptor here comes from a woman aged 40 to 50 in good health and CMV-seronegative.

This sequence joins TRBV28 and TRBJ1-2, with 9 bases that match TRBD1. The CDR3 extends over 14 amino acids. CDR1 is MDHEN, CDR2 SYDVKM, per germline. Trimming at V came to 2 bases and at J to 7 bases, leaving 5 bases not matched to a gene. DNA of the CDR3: TGTGCCAGCAGTTTAAGGACAGGGGTGGCTGGCTACACCTTC. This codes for CASSLRTGVAGYTF.

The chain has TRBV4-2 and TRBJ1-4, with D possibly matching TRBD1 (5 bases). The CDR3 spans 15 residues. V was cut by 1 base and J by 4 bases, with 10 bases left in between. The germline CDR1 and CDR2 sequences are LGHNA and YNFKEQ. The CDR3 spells CASSQVGGINEKLFF. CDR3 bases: TGTGCCAGCAGCCAAGTCGGGGGAATTAATGAAAAACTGTTTTTT.

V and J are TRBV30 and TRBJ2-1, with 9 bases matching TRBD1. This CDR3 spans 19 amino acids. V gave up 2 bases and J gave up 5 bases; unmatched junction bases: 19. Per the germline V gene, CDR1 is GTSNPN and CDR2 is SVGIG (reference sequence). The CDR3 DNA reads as TGTGCCTGGAGTCTTTTTTGGGACAGGGCGGGGAGGGCCAACAATGAGCAGTTCTTC. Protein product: CAWSLFWDRAGRANNEQFF. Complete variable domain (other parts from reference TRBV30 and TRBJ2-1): SQTIHQWPATLVQPVGSPLSLECTVEGTSNPNLYWYRQAAGRGLQLLFYSVGIGQISSEVPQNLSASRPQDRQFILSSKKLLLSDSGFYLCAWSLFWDRAGRANNEQFFGPGTRLTVL.

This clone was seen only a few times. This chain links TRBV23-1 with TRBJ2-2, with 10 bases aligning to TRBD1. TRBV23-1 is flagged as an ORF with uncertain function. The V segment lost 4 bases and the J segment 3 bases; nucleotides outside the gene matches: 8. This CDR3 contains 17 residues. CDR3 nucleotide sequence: TGCGCCAGCAGTCTTCCGGGACAGGGGACCCACACCGGGGAGCTGTTTTTT. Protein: CASSLPGQGTHTGELFF.

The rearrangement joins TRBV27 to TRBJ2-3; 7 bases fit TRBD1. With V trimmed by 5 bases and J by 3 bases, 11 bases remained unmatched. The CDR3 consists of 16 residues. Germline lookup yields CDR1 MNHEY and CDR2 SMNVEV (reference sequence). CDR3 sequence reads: CASSLRQGWRTDTQYF. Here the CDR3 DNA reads TGTGCCAGCAGTCTCCGACAGGGATGGCGAACAGATACGCAGTATTTT.

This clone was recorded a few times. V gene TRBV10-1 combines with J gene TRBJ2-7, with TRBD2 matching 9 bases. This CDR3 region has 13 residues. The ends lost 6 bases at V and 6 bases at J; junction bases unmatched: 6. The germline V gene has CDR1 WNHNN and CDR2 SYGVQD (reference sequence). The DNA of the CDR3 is TGCGCCAGCAGGAGTAGCGGGAGCCTCGAGCAGTACTTC. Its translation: CASRSSGSLEQYF.